This T cell receptor (beta chain) was recorded in a study of human T cells and chemical hapten exposure. The time point is: patch test 1, 2 weeks after DPC sensitization. Treatment reported: therapeutic diphenylcyclopropenone sensitization with weekly scalp DPC. Donors, patients with alopecia ranging from 18 to 70 years old and judged suitable for DPC, provided samples. The CDR3 is 14 residues long. The V end lost 3 bases, the J end lost 1 base, and 10 bases lay between the germline ends. Germline V lookup: CDR1 SGHAT, CDR2 FQDESV (reference sequence). Unique molecular identifiers were affixed to discrete cDNA molecules within the library. TCRdb ran MiXCR on the RACE reads and lists one entry per CDR3 protein. There are approximately 80,000 distinct CDR3 sequences in the sample; 9.5% to 12% occur only once, and about 4% lies in the top ten.

The sequence was collected from a woman between 50 and 59 years old with alopecia areata. Some clones in this sample may be carry-over from other donors' samples. The genes are TRBV11-1 and TRBJ2-7; D is uncertain. This specimen was whole blood, taken in connection with sensitization to the hapten diphenylcyclopropenone (DPC). CDR3 nucleotides: TGTGCCAGCAGCTTGATGACAAATTCCTACGAGCAGTACTTC. Its translation is CASSLMTNSYEQYF.